This T cell receptor beta chain was recovered during a study of graft-versus-host responses after intestinal transplantation (TCRdb year 2021). Concerning the study at large: The transplants that recipients received were multivisceral, liver-intestinal, or isolated intestinal. Graft-versus-host and host-versus-graft alloreactive T cell clones were tracked in the graft, circulation and bone marrow after intestinal transplantation using bulk TCR-beta CDR3 sequencing. To identify alloreactive clones, pre-transplant mixed lymphocyte reaction products were sequenced and compared with unstimulated pre-transplant donor and recipient T cells. Donor T cell macrochimerism was defined as a peak of at least 4% donor T cells among recipient peripheral blood mononuclear cells. Anti-thymocyte globulin induction was given to all recipients, followed by maintenance tacrolimus and steroids for approximately 3 years. Rather than going through the commercial service, samples from three later patients were sequenced in-house on an Illumina MiSeq and processed with MiXCR. A cohort of 24 intestinal transplant recipients, including one retransplant, was enrolled, and a few patients lacking pretransplant specimens were excluded. General study outcomes and caveats: GvH clones were detected in recipient bone marrow, and some of these GvH clones were observed earlier in ileal mucosa or blood, consistent with an intestinal mucosal origin. Patients with donor T cell macrochimerism had high GvH to HvG T cell clonal ratios in their allografts. Conclusions were limited by the relatively low number and heterogeneity of intestinal transplant patients. Peak levels of circulating GvH clones were associated with declines in HvG clones early after transplant.

The method was the immunoSEQ multiplex PCR assay. For most patients, genomic DNA was isolated with the Qiagen DNeasy Blood and Tissue Kit and sent frozen to Adaptive Biotechnologies for TCR sequencing. For most patients, genomic DNA was subjected to high-throughput TCR-beta CDR3 sequencing by Adaptive Biotechnologies. In the authors' own workflow: TCR sequencing data for around 19 patients were retrieved from Adaptive's ImmunoSEQ software; a few other patients were processed with MiXCR and VDJtools. To correct CD4 versus CD8 sorting errors, sequences present in both subsets at a frequency ratio below 5:1 were removed. CDR3 nucleotide sequences shared by donor and recipient were removed because the origin of these sequences could not be assigned. Alloreactive clones required at least 2-fold expansion over unstimulated cells and minimum CFSE-low frequency of 0.002% (template counts) or 0.001% (read counts). Clones detected in sequenced pre-transplant spleen, lymph node, or MLR CFSE-low populations of the donor or recipient were defined as mappable. The cumulative frequency of alloreactive clones was calculated as a percentage of all sequences, weighted by copy number. In TCRdb, the immuneACCESS table is reduced to in-frame sequences with V and J assigned. These tables do not hold every clone; where another copy was compared, an unresolved V gene accounts for under half, and the others remain unexplained. D and trimming were read from the DNA, whereas the V and J calls and clone size are those reported in that table. The sample yields about 90,000 clones; 88% were counted once. Approximately 0.28% of the sample comes from the top ten.

This specimen's time point label, per the study, means: cells obtained before transplantation from donor or recipient. CD3+CD4+ and CD3+CD8+ populations were FACS-sorted from unstimulated pre-transplant donor and recipient cells taken from spleen or lymph nodes. Worth noting for this clone: There is no known antigen for this receptor. Per-base qualities were not stored, and no clone one base away is much larger.

From its cysteine to its phenylalanine, the CDR3 spans 14 amino acids. The read is trimmed to its CDR3 DNA, 42 bases read in frame from base 1. From the germline V gene (reference sequence), CDR1 is SGHNT and CDR2 is YYREEE. The V end loses 4 bases and the J end loses 2 bases, and a stretch of 12 bases separates them. The V and J segments used are TRBV5-4 and TRBJ1-2; the D gene identity is not certain. This clonotype was obtained from a human donor who was the organ donor for an intestinal transplant. The sequences come from unstimulated CD4+ T cells sorted from spleen or lymph node cells, collected before transplant. The nucleotide sequence is TGTGCCAGCAGCCGCACTCCGCCGAACTATGGCTACACCTTC. Translated, this is CASSRTPPNYGYTF.